The source of this T cell receptor beta chain is a study of glioma-infiltrating T cells after dendritic cell vaccination. Study details: Monocyte-derived dendritic cells, cultured about 7 days with IL-4 and GM-CSF, were pulsed with autologous tumor lysate.

The PCR used 60 V beta and 13 J beta primers. Assay used: immunoSEQ multiplex PCR; TCRdb lists only in-frame clones, some missing. The table has 90,000 to 95,000 clones, roughly 77% seen once. J was trimmed by 1 base and V by 4 bases; bases with no gene match: 3. CDR3 size: 14 residues. Looked up from germline, CDR1 is SGHTA and CDR2 is FQGTGA. Time point of the sample: after dendritic cell vaccination, including at tumor progression/relapse. PBMC were collected before vaccination, two weeks after the third vaccination, and at progression. Sequencing used blood, obtained after dendritic cell vaccination. The genes are TRBV7-3 and TRBJ1-1; 7 bases align to TRBD1. The source of this sequence is a human donor with glioblastoma. The chain's CDR3 is CASSSGQRNTEAFF. DNA for the CDR3: TGTGCCAGCAGCTCGGGACAGCGGAACACTGAAGCTTTCTTT.